This T cell receptor beta chain is drawn from a study of OX40 agonist ivuxolimab in advanced cancers. Sequencing was performed with immunoSEQ multiplex PCR; in TCRdb, only in-frame clones are kept and a portion is missing. Of approximately 110,000 clones listed, 85% to 95% are singletons. A note on this clone: Its antigen is as yet unknown.

Findings of the study overall: Nonresponders included some who also had low normalized T-cell clonal expansion.

The clonotype originates from an adult with an advanced solid tumor such as melanoma, head and neck, liver or kidney cancer. The source was CD4+ or CD8+ T cells sorted from blood, collected in a trial of the OX40 agonist ivuxolimab.

The CDR3 spells CASSRSGGVIVYEQYF. The CDR3 nucleotides read TGTGCCAGCAGCCGGAGTGGGGGCGTGATTGTGTACGAGCAGTACTTC. The chain carries TRBV5-4 and TRBJ2-7; tentative D call: TRBD1 (6 bases). Germline V gene lookup returns CDR1 SGHNT and CDR2 YYREEE (reference sequence). Trimming cost V 4 bases and J 4 bases, with 21 bases left between them. There are 16 residues in the CDR3.